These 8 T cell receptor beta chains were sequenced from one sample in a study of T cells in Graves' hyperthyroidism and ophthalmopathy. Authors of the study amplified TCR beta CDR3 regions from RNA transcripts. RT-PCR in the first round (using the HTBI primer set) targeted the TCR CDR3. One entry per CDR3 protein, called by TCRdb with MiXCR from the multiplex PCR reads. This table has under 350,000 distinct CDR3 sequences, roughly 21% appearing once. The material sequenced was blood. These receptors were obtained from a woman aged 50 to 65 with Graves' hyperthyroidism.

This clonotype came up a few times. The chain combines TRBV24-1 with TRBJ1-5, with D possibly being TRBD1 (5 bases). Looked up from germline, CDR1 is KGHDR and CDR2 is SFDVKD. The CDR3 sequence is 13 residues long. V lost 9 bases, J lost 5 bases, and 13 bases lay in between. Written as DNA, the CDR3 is TGTGCCACCTCCGACAGCCCCGATCAGCCCCAGCATTTT. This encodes CATSDSPDQPQHF.

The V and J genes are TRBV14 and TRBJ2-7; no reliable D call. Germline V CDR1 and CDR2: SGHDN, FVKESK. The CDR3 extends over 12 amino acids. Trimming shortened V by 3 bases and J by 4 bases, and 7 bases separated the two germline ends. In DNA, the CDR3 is TGTGCCAGCAGCCATCAAGGATACGAGCAGTACTTC. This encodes CASSHQGYEQYF. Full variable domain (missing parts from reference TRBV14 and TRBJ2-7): EAGVTQFPSHSVIEKGQTVTLRCDPISGHDNLYWYRRVMGKEIKFLLHFVKESKQDESGMPNNRFLAERTGGTYSTLKVQPAELEDSGVYFCASSHQGYEQYFGPGTRLTVT.

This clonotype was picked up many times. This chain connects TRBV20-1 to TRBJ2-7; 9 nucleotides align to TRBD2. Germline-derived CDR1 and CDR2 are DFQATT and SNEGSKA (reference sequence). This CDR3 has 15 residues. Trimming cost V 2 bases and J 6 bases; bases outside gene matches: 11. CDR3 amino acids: CSARQGLAGTGEQYF. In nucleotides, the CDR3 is TGCAGTGCTAGACAGGGACTAGCTGGGACGGGCGAGCAGTACTTC.

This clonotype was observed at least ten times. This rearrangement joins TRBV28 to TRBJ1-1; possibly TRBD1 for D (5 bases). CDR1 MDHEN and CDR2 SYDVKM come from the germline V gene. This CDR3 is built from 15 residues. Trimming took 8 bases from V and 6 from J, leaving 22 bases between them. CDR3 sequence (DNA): TGTGCCAGCGGGATCAACGGGGCGGGCTTATCTGAAGCTTTCTTT. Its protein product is CASGINGAGLSEAFF.

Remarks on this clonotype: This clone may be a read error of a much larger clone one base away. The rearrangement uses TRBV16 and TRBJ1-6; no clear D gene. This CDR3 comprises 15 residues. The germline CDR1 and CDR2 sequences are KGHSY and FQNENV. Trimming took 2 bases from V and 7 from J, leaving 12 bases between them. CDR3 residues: CASSQEARTNSPLHF. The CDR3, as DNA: TGTGCCAGCAGCCAAGAGGCCAGGACCAATTCACCCCTCCACTTT. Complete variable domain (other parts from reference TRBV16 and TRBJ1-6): GEEVAQTPKHLVRGEGQKAKLYCAPIKGHSYVFWYQQVLKNEFKFLISFQNENVFDETGMPKERFSAKCLPNSPCSLEIQATKLEDSAVYFCASSQEARTNSPLHFGNGTRLTVT.

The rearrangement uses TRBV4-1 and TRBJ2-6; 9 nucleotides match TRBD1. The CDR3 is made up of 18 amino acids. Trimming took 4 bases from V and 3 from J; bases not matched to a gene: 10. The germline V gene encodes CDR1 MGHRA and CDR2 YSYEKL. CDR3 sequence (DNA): TGCGCCAGCAGCCTACGGGACAGGGCTAGTTTTGGGGCCAACGTCCTGACTTTC. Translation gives CASSLRDRASFGANVLTF.

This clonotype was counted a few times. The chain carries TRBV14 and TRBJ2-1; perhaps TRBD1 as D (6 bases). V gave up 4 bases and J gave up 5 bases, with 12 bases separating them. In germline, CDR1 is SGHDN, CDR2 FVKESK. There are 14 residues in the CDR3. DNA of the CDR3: TGTGCCAGCAGCCGAGGGGGAGTAGACAATGAGCAGTTCTTC. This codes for CASSRGGVDNEQFF.

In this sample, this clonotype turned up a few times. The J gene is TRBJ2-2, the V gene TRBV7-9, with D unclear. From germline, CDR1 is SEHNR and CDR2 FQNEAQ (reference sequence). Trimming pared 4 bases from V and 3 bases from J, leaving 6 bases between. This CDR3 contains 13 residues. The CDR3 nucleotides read TGTGCCAGCAGCTGGGGTGACACCGGGGAGCTGTTTTTT. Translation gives CASSWGDTGELFF.